The sequence of this T cell receptor (beta chain) was determined in a study of blood T cell repertoires in COVID-19. Study overall: COVID-19 samples from acute and convalescent phases originated in the United States, Italy and Spain.

Germline V gene data show CDR1 as SGHDT and CDR2 as YYEEEE. CDR3 length: 13 residues. V shed 4 bases and J 3 bases; nucleotides not matched to a gene: 2. Authors' analysis steps: Amplification of reference gene primers was used by the study to estimate nucleated cell counts. The repertoire was sequenced with immunoSEQ multiplex PCR; TCRdb's copy has only in-frame clones and lacks some. Clonal size and the V and J genes are those of that table, whereas D and trimming came from the DNA. This table has approximately 400,000 clones, around 89% appearing once. The chain uses TRBV5-6 and TRBJ1-2; TRBD1 aligns across 8 bases. The clonotype comes from a woman aged 50 to 65 with COVID-19, enrolled during active disease. Sequencing input: peripheral blood. The CDR3 nucleotides are TGTGCCAGCAGCGTGACAGGGGACTATGGCTACACCTTC. Translated: CASSVTGDYGYTF.